The 6 T cell receptor beta chains listed next were all sequenced from one sample in a study of identifying expanded T cells in peripheral blood. Profiled with immunoSEQ multiplex PCR; TCRdb holds only in-frame clones, not every one. The sample includes approximately 100,000 clones, roughly 87% seen only once; the top ten take about a sixth. The material sequenced was blood. Receptors were obtained from a person between 18 and 75 years old in good health.

This clone came up once. CDR3 nucleotide sequence: TGTGCCAGCAGTGTCGCGGGAGGGGACGAGCAGTACTTC. This sequence encodes CASSVAGGDEQYF. The V and J genes are TRBV5-8 and TRBJ2-7, with 9 bases aligning to TRBD2. V dropped 5 bases and J dropped 5; count of bases not matched to a gene: 5. Germline V gene data show CDR1 as SGHTS and CDR2 as YDEGEE. CDR3 length: 13 amino acids.

The chain employs TRBV28 and TRBJ2-1; the D gene is possibly TRBD2 (6 bases). The CDR3 has 16 amino acids. Germline V CDR1 and CDR2: MDHEN, SYDVKM. Trimming stripped 4 bases from V and 0 bases from J, with 13 bases between. The CDR3 loop reads CASSSPSGSSYNEQFF. The CDR3 nucleotides read TGTGCCAGCAGTTCCCCCTCCGGGAGCTCCTACAATGAGCAGTTCTTC.

The chain links TRBV5-4 to TRBJ1-1; a weak D match, TRBD1 (5 bases). Trimming took 2 bases from V and 4 from J, leaving 6 bases between them. The germline V gene encodes CDR1 SGHNT and CDR2 YYREEE (reference sequence). CDR3 length: 12 residues. CDR3 amino acids: CASSFGGTEAFF. Here the CDR3 DNA reads TGTGCCAGCAGCTTCGGGGGCACTGAAGCTTTCTTT.

The chain couples TRBV18 to TRBJ1-1; perhaps TRBD1 as D (5 bases). This CDR3 is 14 amino acids long. Trimming took 1 base from V and 4 from J, leaving 10 bases between them. Germline V CDR1 and CDR2: KGHSH, LQKENI. The CDR3 loop reads CASSPLKGTTEAFF. In nucleotides, the CDR3 is TGTGCCAGCTCACCACTCAAGGGGACCACTGAAGCTTTCTTT.

In the case of this clone: Other nucleotide sequences in the sample specify the same CDR3. The chain links TRBV6-5 to TRBJ2-7; 7 bases agree with TRBD2. CDR1 MNHEY and CDR2 SVGAGI come from the germline V gene. The ends lost 6 bases at V and 3 bases at J; junction bases unmatched: 5. This CDR3 has 13 residues. CDR3 region: CASSSTGGYEQYF. CDR3 DNA: TGTGCCAGCAGCTCTACGGGGGGCTACGAGCAGTACTTC.

This clone was detected once. The rearrangement uses TRBV4-3 and TRBJ2-7, with D perhaps being TRBD1 or TRBD2 (5 bases each). Trimming removed 4 bases from V and 2 bases from J, with 18 bases in between. Germline loops: CDR1 LGHNA, CDR2 YSLEER. This CDR3 is 16 amino acids long. In nucleotides, the CDR3 is TGCGCCAGCAGCCTTAACACGGGGCCGTCCCCCTACGAGCAGTACTTC. Translating it yields CASSLNTGPSPYEQYF.